A selection of T cell receptor beta chains follows, all from one sample in a study of T-cell reconstitution after alpha-beta-depleted transplantation in children. From the PCR reads, TCRdb called clonotypes with MiXCR, one entry per CDR3 protein. The sample holds under 70,000 distinct CDR3 sequences; under 13% are singletons and the top ten take 13%. The sequencing here drew on PBMCs, taken before TCRalphabeta/CD19-depleted stem cell transplant. These receptor sequences come from a boy aged 10-17 years with acute myeloid leukemia, due to receive a stem cell transplant. CDR3s include the opening cysteine and the closing phenylalanine or tryptophan. Each record gives: D gene, clone size, J gene, V gene, CDR3 protein, CDR3 DNA. The D gene is left open where the match is weak. Expanded clones are given a class, and other clones once, few, many or no size at all.

.	.	TRBJ2-2	TRBV11-3	CASSSGHPNTGELFF	TGTGCCAGCAGCTCGGGACATCCGAACACCGGGGAGCTGTTTTTT
TRBD1	many	TRBJ1-5	TRBV6-6	CASRTWDSINQPQHF	TGTGCCAGCAGGACCTGGGACAGTATTAATCAGCCCCAGCATTTT
.	many	TRBJ1-2	TRBV7-8	CASSLRQEGGYTF	TGTGCCAGCAGCCTCCGCCAGGAGGGTGGCTACACCTTC
TRBD2	many	TRBJ2-1	TRBV20-1	CSAALAGLNEQFF	TGCAGTGCTGCCCTAGCGGGACTTAATGAGCAGTTCTTC
.	many	TRBJ2-3	TRBV12-3/TRBV12-4	CATKETDTQYF	TGTGCCACCAAAGAGACAGATACGCAGTATTTT
TRBD1	many	TRBJ1-1	TRBV11-3	CASSSTMGQANTEAFF	TGTGCCAGCAGCTCCACTATGGGACAGGCAAACACTGAAGCTTTCTTT
.	many	TRBJ2-1	TRBV3-1	CASSQDLGYNEQFF	TGTGCCAGCAGCCAAGACCTGGGTTACAATGAGCAGTTCTTC
.	many	TRBJ1-6	TRBV12-3/TRBV12-4	CASSSGPGHSPLHF	TGTGCCAGCAGTTCCGGCCCCGGGCATTCACCCCTCCACTTT
.	once	TRBJ2-7	TRBV20-1	CSARRGNEQYF	TGCAGTGCTAGACGAGGGAACGAGCAGTACTTC
.	many	TRBJ2-7	TRBV5-1	CASSSGLRTLTNYEQYF	TGCGCCAGCAGCTCAGGTTTAAGGACCCTCACGAACTACGAGCAGTACTTC
TRBD1	.	TRBJ1-1	TRBV19	CASSITGVNTEAFF	TGTGCCAGTAGTATAACAGGGGTGAACACTGAAGCTTTCTTT
TRBD1	many	TRBJ2-2	TRBV12-3/TRBV12-4	CASSPVRTGPGTGELFF	TGTGCCAGCAGTCCCGTTAGGACAGGGCCGGGCACCGGGGAGCTGTTTTTT
TRBD1	many	TRBJ2-1	TRBV5-1	CASHRDRGFNEQFF	TGCGCCAGTCACCGGGACAGGGGGTTCAATGAGCAGTTCTTC
TRBD2	many	TRBJ2-2	TRBV27	CASSFFGVAGVTGELFF	TGTGCCAGCAGTTTTTTCGGGGTTGCGGGGGTCACCGGGGAGCTGTTTTTT
TRBD1	many	TRBJ2-5	TRBV7-7	CASSSTGTGVVETQYF	TGTGCCAGCAGCTCAACCGGGACAGGGGTGGTAGAGACCCAGTACTTC
.	.	TRBJ2-3	TRBV6-2/TRBV6-3	CASSYSAPASTDTQYF	TGTGCCAGCAGTTACTCGGCGCCCGCTAGCACAGATACGCAGTATTTT
.	many	TRBJ2-1	TRBV20-1	CSARAGGGLYNEQFF	TGCAGTGCTAGAGCGGGCGGAGGACTCTACAATGAGCAGTTCTTC
TRBD1	many	TRBJ2-1	TRBV6-5	CASSYAPGDRDYNEQFF	TGTGCCAGCAGTTACGCCCCCGGAGACAGGGACTACAATGAGCAGTTCTTC
.	.	TRBJ2-3	TRBV19	CASKLGADTQYF	TGTGCCAGTAAATTAGGGGCAGATACGCAGTATTTT
TRBD2	many	TRBJ2-3	TRBV12-3/TRBV12-4	CASTKGTSGRASTDTQYF	TGTGCCAGCACCAAAGGGACTAGCGGGAGGGCAAGCACAGATACGCAGTATTTT
.	many	TRBJ2-3	TRBV11-2	CASSLVSLVLSTDTQYF	TGTGCCAGCAGCTTAGTGAGCCTAGTGCTAAGCACAGATACGCAGTATTTT
TRBD1	many	TRBJ1-2	TRBV7-9	CASSLADGTVGSYTF	TGTGCCAGCAGCTTAGCTGATGGGACAGTAGGGTCGTATACCTTC
TRBD1	many	TRBJ1-4	TRBV5-5	CASSFSPEGTVHEKLFF	TGTGCCAGCAGTTTCAGCCCAGAGGGGACAGTTCATGAAAAACTGTTTTTT
TRBD2	few	TRBJ2-3	TRBV10-3	CAISGGLAGGPTDTQYF	TGTGCCATCAGTGGGGGACTAGCGGGGGGGCCGACAGATACGCAGTATTTT
.	many	TRBJ2-3	TRBV20-1	CSASISYTDTQYF	TGCAGTGCTAGTATTTCTTACACAGATACGCAGTATTTT
TRBD2	few	TRBJ2-7	TRBV7-8	CASSSGRINEQYF	TGTGCCAGCAGCTCCGGGAGGATTAACGAGCAGTACTTC
TRBD1	many	TRBJ1-2	TRBV5-1	CASSLATGDGYTF	TGCGCCAGCAGCTTGGCGACAGGGGATGGCTACACCTTC
TRBD1	many	TRBJ2-1	TRBV6-5	CASGNAGTGLNNEQFF	TGTGCCAGCGGGAATGCCGGGACAGGGTTAAACAATGAGCAGTTCTTC
TRBD2	.	TRBJ2-1	TRBV11-2	CASSLVGQGITSGPYNEQFF	TGTGCCAGCAGCTTAGTAGGGCAGGGGATTACTAGCGGGCCCTACAATGAGCAGTTCTTC
.	many	TRBJ2-3	TRBV24-1	CATSGEIADTQYF	TGTGCCACCAGTGGGGAAATCGCAGATACGCAGTATTTT
.	many	TRBJ2-4	TRBV5-1	CASSLEPGQKRLAKNIQYF	TGCGCCAGCAGCTTGGAGCCTGGACAAAAAAGACTAGCCAAAAACATTCAGTACTTC
TRBD1	few	TRBJ1-5	TRBV19	CASSIGTGNQPQHF	TGTGCCAGTAGTATCGGGACAGGGAATCAGCCCCAGCATTTT
TRBD2	many	TRBJ2-7	TRBV4-1	CASSRTSGETYEQYF	TGCGCCAGCAGCCGGACTAGCGGGGAGACCTACGAGCAGTACTTC
.	many	TRBJ2-7	TRBV27	CASSLFGEKQYF	TGTGCCAGCAGTTTATTCGGGGAGAAGCAGTACTTC
.	many	TRBJ1-2	TRBV5-1	CASSLGQLINYGYTF	TGCGCCAGCAGCTTGGGCCAGCTTATAAACTATGGCTACACCTTC
TRBD2	many	TRBJ2-5	TRBV29-1	CSKAGPAEETQYF	TGCAGCAAAGCGGGACCCGCAGAGGAGACCCAGTACTTC
.	.	TRBJ1-1	TRBV7-9	CVSSPGFSNTEAFF	TGTGTCAGCAGCCCCGGGTTCTCGAACACTGAAGCTTTCTTT
TRBD2	few	TRBJ2-1	TRBV19	CASSIAGTSVNEQFF	TGTGCCAGTAGTATCGCCGGGACTAGCGTCAATGAGCAGTTCTTC
.	many	TRBJ1-2	TRBV7-2	CASSLDRAFYGYTF	TGTGCCAGCAGCTTAGACAGGGCGTTCTATGGCTACACCTTC
.	many	TRBJ2-1	TRBV13	CASSLYGGNEQFF	TGTGCCAGCAGCTTATACGGCGGGAATGAGCAGTTCTTC
TRBD2	many	TRBJ2-7	TRBV7-2	CASSLQIAGGPGSEQYF	TGTGCCAGCAGCCTACAAATAGCGGGAGGGCCAGGGAGCGAGCAGTACTTC
TRBD2	many	TRBJ2-1	TRBV27	CASSFLPGLAGGLNEQFF	TGTGCCAGCAGTTTCCTTCCGGGACTAGCGGGGGGGCTCAATGAGCAGTTCTTC
TRBD2	.	TRBJ2-1	TRBV11-2	CASSFYGGAGNEQFF	TGTGCCAGCAGCTTCTACGGGGGGGCGGGGAATGAGCAGTTCTTC
TRBD2	few	TRBJ2-1	TRBV20-1	CSAYRGLAGGSYNEQFF	TGCAGTGCTTACAGGGGACTAGCGGGCGGGTCCTACAATGAGCAGTTCTTC
TRBD2	many	TRBJ2-1	TRBV4-1	CASSQVEGGGISQQFF	TGCGCCAGCAGCCAAGTAGAAGGCGGGGGAATCAGTCAGCAGTTCTTC
TRBD1	many	TRBJ2-7	TRBV7-8	CASSSRLRDRVIPTIYEQYF	TGTGCCAGCAGCTCGCGGCTCCGGGACAGGGTTATCCCCACGATTTACGAGCAGTACTTC
TRBD1	.	TRBJ2-1	TRBV3-1	CTLTLRQGAINEQFF	TGTACCCTCACCTTACGCCAGGGGGCTATCAATGAGCAGTTCTTC
TRBD2	many	TRBJ2-1	TRBV28	CASRVLAAYNEQFF	TGTGCCAGCAGGGTACTAGCGGCCTACAATGAGCAGTTCTTC
.	many	TRBJ1-2	TRBV9	CASSPRPRTNYGYTF	TGTGCCAGCAGCCCCCGACCTAGGACCAACTATGGCTACACCTTC
.	once	TRBJ1-4	TRBV6-1	CATTKGESGTEKLFF	TGTGCCACTACTAAAGGCGAGAGTGGAACTGAAAAACTGTTTTTT
.	many	TRBJ1-2	TRBV12-3/TRBV12-4	CASRRVLGYGYTF	TGTGCCAGCCGACGGGTACTGGGCTATGGCTACACCTTC
.	many	TRBJ1-5	TRBV5-6	CASSSIGQLGQPQHF	TGTGCCAGCAGCTCGATTGGACAGCTCGGACAGCCCCAGCATTTT
.	many	TRBJ1-6	TRBV5-5	CASSLTGLRGSPLHF	TGTGCCAGCAGCCTTACAGGTTTGAGGGGTTCACCCCTCCACTTT
TRBD1	many	TRBJ1-1	TRBV10-3	CAISESPTGMNTEAFF	TGTGCCATCAGTGAGTCGCCGACAGGGATGAACACTGAAGCTTTCTTT
TRBD1	many	TRBJ1-2	TRBV6-5	CASSLRQGAEDGYTF	TGTGCCAGCAGTCTACGACAGGGGGCGGAAGATGGCTACACCTTC
.	many	TRBJ1-4	TRBV12-3/TRBV12-4	CASIQWGGRTGNEKLFF	TGTGCCAGCATCCAGTGGGGGGGGCGAACCGGAAATGAAAAACTGTTTTTT
.	few	TRBJ1-1	TRBV5-1	CASSLDMRNTEAFF	TGCGCCAGCAGCCTGGACATGAGGAACACTGAAGCTTTCTTT